This TCR beta chain stems from a study of cytomegalovirus exposure and HLA in healthy donors. Study-level points and caveats: About 180 TCR beta chains were listed as cytomegalovirus-associated. Segments of the TCR beta V type were, in most cases, productive about 87% or about 30% of the time in an earlier analysis. HLA alleles were associated with fewer than 20,000 TCR beta sequences in a later analysis at 0.05 false discovery rate.

As to this clone: Its antigen is unidentified.

This CDR3 region has 15 residues. V lost 6 bases, J lost 0 bases, and 11 bases lay in between. The germline gives CDR1 LNHDA, CDR2 SQIVND (reference sequence). Researchers ran the PCR with 60 Vbeta and 13 Jbeta primers. Using immunoSEQ multiplex PCR, the repertoire was profiled, and TCRdb retains in-frame clones only, with some absent. The table lists some 83,000 clones. Sequencing was performed on PBMCs. The J gene is TRBJ1-4, the V gene TRBV19; possibly TRBD1 for D (6 bases). The source of this sequence is a woman between 25 and 40 years old in good health and CMV-seronegative. The CDR3 loop reads CASRSRQATNEKLFF. The CDR3 region has the DNA TGTGCCAGTAGAAGCCGACAGGCAACTAATGAAAAACTGTTTTTT.